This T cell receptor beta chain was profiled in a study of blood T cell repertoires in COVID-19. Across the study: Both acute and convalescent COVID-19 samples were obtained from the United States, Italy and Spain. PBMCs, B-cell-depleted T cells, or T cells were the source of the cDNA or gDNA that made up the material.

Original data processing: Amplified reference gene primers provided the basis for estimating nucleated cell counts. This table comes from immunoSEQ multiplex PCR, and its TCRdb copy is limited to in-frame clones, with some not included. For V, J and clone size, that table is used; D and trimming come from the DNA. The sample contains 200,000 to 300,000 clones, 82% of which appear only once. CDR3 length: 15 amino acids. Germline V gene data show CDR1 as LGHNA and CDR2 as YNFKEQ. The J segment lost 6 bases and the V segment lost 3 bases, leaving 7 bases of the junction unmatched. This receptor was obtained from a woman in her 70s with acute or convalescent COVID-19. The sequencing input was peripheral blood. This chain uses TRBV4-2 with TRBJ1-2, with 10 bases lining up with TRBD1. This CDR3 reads CASSHPGQGIDGYTF. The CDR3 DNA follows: TGTGCCAGCAGCCATCCGGGACAGGGGATCGATGGCTACACCTTC.